The TCR beta chain under discussion was sequenced for a study of shared clonotypes between healthy human individuals. Overall study findings and caveats: A reduction in generation probabilities was seen for non-shared clonotypes relative to those shared by all four donors.

Worth noting for this clone: Its antigen is undetermined.

DNA at about 0.2 ug, tens of thousands of T cell genomes, went into sorted-subset replicate PCRs. Profiled with immunoSEQ multiplex PCR; TCRdb holds only in-frame clones, not every one. There are fewer than 1.4 million clones in the sample; around 78% occur only once, and 0.55% to 0.7% lies in the top ten. V lost 7 bases, J lost 3 bases, and 12 bases lay in between. Germline assignment: CDR1 ENHRY and CDR2 SYGVKD. CDR3 length: 13 residues. The chain employs TRBV10-3 and TRBJ1-1, with a tentative D call TRBD1 (6 bases). The sequence was collected from a man aged 18 to 29 in good health. Some clones in this sample may be carry-over from other donors' samples. Material for sequencing was memory CD4+ T cells from PBMCs. Subset defined: CD45RA-negative fraction. Here the CDR3 reads CAINRGLDTEAFF. CDR3 sequence (DNA): TGTGCCATCAACCGGGGGCTCGACACTGAAGCTTTCTTT.